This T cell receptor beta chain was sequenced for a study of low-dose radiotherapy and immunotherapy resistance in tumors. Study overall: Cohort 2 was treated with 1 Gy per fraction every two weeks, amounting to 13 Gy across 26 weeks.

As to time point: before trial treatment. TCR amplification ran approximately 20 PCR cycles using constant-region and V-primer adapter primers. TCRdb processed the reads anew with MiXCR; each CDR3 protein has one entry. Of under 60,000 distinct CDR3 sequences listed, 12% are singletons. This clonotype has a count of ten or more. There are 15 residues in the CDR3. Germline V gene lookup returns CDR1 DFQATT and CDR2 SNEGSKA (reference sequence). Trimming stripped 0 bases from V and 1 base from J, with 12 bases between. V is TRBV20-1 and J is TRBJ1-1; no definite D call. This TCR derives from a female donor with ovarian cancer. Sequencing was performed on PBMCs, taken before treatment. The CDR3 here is CSARDLHGENTEAFF. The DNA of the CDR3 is TGCAGTGCTAGAGATTTGCATGGGGAGAACACTGAAGCTTTCTTT.